Given below is one T cell receptor (beta chain) in context. The germline CDR1 and CDR2 sequences are MNHEY and SVGAGI. V dropped 5 bases and J dropped 3 bases, with 13 bases sitting between them. The CDR3 totals 14 residues. Enrolment of Seattle patients took place during active infection, and they were followed longitudinally. The data are from a study of blood T cell repertoires in COVID-19. At the level of the study: Acute and convalescent COVID-19 specimens originated in the United States, Italy and Spain. The analysed material was cDNA or gDNA that came from T cells, B-cell-depleted T cells, or PBMCs.

Original processing notes: Scientists estimated how many nucleated cells there were by amplifying reference gene primers. Profiling relied on immunoSEQ multiplex PCR, and the TCRdb table lists in-frame clones only, not all of them. V and J calls and clone size follow that table, whereas D and trimming were derived from the DNA. This table has some 130,000 clones, 85% to 90% appearing once. This receptor was obtained from a man aged 60-69 years with COVID-19, enrolled during active disease. The rearrangement links TRBV6-5 to TRBJ1-1; no reliable D call. Sample: peripheral blood. CDR3 loop: CASSTVERDTEAFF. The CDR3 nucleotides read TGTGCCAGCAGTACAGTGGAGAGGGACACTGAAGCTTTCTTT.